Given below is one T cell receptor (beta chain) in context. The antigen is unknown. The sample is drawn from a study of shared clonotypes between healthy human individuals. The study's findings and limits: Donors were few, which limited the genetic and exposure-history diversity represented. An expected dependence of interdonor clonotype sharing on sequencing depth was noted.

Per germline, CDR1 MDHEN and CDR2 SYDVKM. The CDR3 runs to 12 residues. The V end lost 6 bases, the J end lost 3 bases, and 9 bases lay between the germline ends. Donors were Caucasian adults residing in Nashville, Tennessee, USA. In the authors' methods: Filtering differed for immunoSEQ, which gave only junction sequences without quality scores. Produced via immunoSEQ multiplex PCR; TCRdb's table is partial and in-frame only. V and J calls and clone size are given by that table; D and trimming were obtained from the DNA. Among approximately 480,000 clones, over 60% were seen once, and the ten largest hold under 15%.

The sample taken for sequencing was PBMCs. This clonotype was obtained from a woman between 40 and 50 years old in good health. Some clones in this sample may be carry-over from other donors' samples. The chain uses TRBV28 and TRBJ2-7; weak D call: TRBD1 (5 bases). CDR3 DNA: TGTGCCAGCAGCTCGACAGTCTACGAGCAGTACTTC. Its translation is CASSSTVYEQYF.